The clone carrying this T cell receptor (beta chain) was seen more than once but under ten times. Its antigen is unidentified. The data were taken from a study of T-cell memory formation after mild COVID-19. Across the study: The study found TCR clusters largely donor specific.

UMIs and sample barcodes were carried by the TCR alpha and TCR beta cDNA libraries that 5'RACE produced using constant-segment primers. TCRdb called the 5' RACE reads again in MiXCR, with one record for every CDR3 protein. Of 55,000 to 75,000 distinct CDR3 sequences in the sample, about a quarter were seen once. Deletions cut 2 bases from V and 5 bases from J, with 6 bases between. Germline CDR1 is SGHNT and CDR2 is YYREEE (reference sequence). CDR3 length: 12 amino acids. Findings and caveats of the study: That cross-reactive memory joined was suggested by some responding clones appearing in pre-infection memory. Of the contracting clones, CD4+ ones lay mainly in CM and EM, and CD8+ ones in EMRA.

The rearrangement joins TRBV5-4 to TRBJ2-3; D unresolved. Sequenced input: PBMCs or a T cell subset sorted from them (not recorded which). This TCR was sampled from a man between 18 and 35 years old who had mild COVID-19 (a few samples of this study predate the infection). Cell type and time point are not known. CDR3 sequence reads: CASSFTEDTQYF. The CDR3, as DNA: TGTGCCAGCAGCTTTACGGAAGATACGCAGTATTTT.